This TCR beta chain was documented in a study of blood T cell repertoires in COVID-19. The wider study: COVID-19 samples from acute and convalescent phases originated in the United States, Italy and Spain. Nucleic acid was either cDNA or gDNA, and it came from T cells, B-cell-depleted T cells, or PBMCs.

Here immunoSEQ multiplex PCR was the method, and the copy in TCRdb shows in-frame clones only, minus some. The data hold tens of thousands of clones, with roughly 80% observed a single time. V trimming: 4 bases; J trimming: 11 bases; junction bases outside the gene matches: 5. The germline V gene has CDR1 MNHEY and CDR2 SVGAGI. The CDR3 consists of 12 residues. Seattle's enrolled individuals joined amid active infection and were then monitored longitudinally. The sample consisted of peripheral blood. The sequence came from a man aged 45-65 years with COVID-19, enrolled during active disease. This rearrangement joins TRBV6-5 to TRBJ2-1; 7 positions match TRBD1. The CDR3 protein is CASSSAGGQQFF. For the CDR3, the DNA is TGTGCCAGCAGTTCGGCAGGGGGACAGCAGTTCTTC.